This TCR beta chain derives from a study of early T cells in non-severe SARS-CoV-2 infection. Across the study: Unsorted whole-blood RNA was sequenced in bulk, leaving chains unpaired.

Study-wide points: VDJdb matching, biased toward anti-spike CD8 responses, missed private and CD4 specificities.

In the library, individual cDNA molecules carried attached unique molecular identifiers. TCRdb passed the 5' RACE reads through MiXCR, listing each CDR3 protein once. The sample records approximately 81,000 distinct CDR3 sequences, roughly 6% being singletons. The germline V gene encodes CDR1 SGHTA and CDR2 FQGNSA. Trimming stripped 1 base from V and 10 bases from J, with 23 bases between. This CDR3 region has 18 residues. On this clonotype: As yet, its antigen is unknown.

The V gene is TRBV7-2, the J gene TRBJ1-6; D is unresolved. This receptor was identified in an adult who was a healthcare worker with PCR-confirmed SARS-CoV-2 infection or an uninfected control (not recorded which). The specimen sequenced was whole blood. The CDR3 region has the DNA TGTGCCAGCAGCTTAGGCCCAGCGGTGGCAGGCCGATTGTCACCCCTCCACTTT. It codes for CASSLGPAVAGRLSPLHF.